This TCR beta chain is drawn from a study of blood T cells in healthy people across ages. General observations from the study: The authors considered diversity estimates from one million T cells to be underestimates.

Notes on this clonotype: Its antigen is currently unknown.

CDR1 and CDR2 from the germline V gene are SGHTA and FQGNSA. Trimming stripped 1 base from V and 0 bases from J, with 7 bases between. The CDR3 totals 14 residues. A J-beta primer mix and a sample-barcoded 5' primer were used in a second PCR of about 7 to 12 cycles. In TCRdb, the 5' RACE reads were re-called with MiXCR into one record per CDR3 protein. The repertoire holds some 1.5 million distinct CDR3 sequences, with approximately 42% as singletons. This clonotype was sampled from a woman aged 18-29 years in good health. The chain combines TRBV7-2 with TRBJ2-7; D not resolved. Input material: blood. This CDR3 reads CASSLEKSSYEQYF. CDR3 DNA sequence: TGTGCCAGCAGCTTAGAGAAGAGCTCCTACGAGCAGTACTTC.